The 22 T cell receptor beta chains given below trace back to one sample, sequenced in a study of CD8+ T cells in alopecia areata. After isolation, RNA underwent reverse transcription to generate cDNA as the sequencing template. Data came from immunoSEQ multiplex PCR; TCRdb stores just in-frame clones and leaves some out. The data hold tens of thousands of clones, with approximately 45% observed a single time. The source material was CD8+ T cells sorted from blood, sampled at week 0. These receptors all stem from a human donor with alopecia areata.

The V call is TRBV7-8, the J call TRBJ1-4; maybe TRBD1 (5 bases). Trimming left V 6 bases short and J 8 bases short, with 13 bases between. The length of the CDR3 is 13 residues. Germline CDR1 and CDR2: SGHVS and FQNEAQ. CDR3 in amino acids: CASRGAGWEKLFF. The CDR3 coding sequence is TGTGCCAGCAGAGGAGCAGGGTGGGAAAAACTGTTTTTT.

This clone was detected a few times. CDR3 nucleotide sequence: TGCAGCGTTGAAAGTGGATCGGACAGGAAAGAGACCCAGTACTTC. Translation gives CSVESGSDRKETQYF. The rearrangement uses TRBV29-1 and TRBJ2-5; 7 bases match TRBD1. Trimming at V came to 2 bases and at J to 3 bases, leaving 9 bases not matched to a gene. The CDR3 extends over 15 amino acids. Germline CDR1 reads SQVTM; CDR2 reads ANQGSEA.

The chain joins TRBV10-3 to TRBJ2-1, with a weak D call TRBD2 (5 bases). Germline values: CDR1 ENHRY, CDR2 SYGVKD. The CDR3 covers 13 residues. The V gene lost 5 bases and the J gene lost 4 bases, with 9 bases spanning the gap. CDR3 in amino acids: CAISLEAYNEQFF. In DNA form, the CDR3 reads TGTGCCATCAGTCTGGAGGCTTACAATGAGCAGTTCTTC.

Here the CDR3 reads CAWSKTTGSLGYTF. The CDR3 nucleotides read TGTGCCTGGAGCAAAACGACAGGGTCTCTGGGCTACACCTTC. V is TRBV30 and J is TRBJ1-2, with 7 bases aligning to TRBD1. With V trimmed by 3 bases and J by 8 bases, 12 bases remained unmatched. Looked up from germline, CDR1 is GTSNPN and CDR2 is SVGIG (reference sequence). This CDR3 has 14 amino acids.

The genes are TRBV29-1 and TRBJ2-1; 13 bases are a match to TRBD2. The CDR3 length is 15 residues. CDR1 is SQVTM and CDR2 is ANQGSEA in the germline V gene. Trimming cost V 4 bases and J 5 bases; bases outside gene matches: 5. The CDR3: CSVGIGLAGDNEQFF. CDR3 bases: TGCAGCGTTGGTATCGGACTAGCGGGGGACAATGAGCAGTTCTTC.

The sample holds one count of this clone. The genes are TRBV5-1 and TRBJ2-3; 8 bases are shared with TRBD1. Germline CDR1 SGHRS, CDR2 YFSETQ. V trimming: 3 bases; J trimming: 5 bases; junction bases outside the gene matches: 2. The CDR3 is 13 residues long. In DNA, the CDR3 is TGCGCCAGCAGCTCCGACAGGGGAGATACGCAGTATTTT. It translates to CASSSDRGDTQYF. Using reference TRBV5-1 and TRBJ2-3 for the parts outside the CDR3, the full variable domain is KAGVTQTPRYLIKTRGQQVTLSCSPISGHRSVSWYQQTPGQGLQFLFEYFSETQRNKGNFPGRFSGRQFSNSRSEMNVSTLELGDSALYLCASSSDRGDTQYFGPGTRLTVL.

This CDR3 is CASSLVRGPSSYEQYF. In DNA form, the CDR3 reads TGTGCCAGCAGCTTAGTAAGGGGTCCCTCCTCCTACGAGCAGTACTTC. The chain uses TRBV7-2 and TRBJ2-7; D is perhaps TRBD1 (5 bases). The CDR3 contains 16 residues. The V end was cut by 1 base, the J end by 0 bases, with 13 bases between. The germline gives CDR1 SGHTA, CDR2 FQGNSA. Combining the CDR3 with reference TRBV7-2 and TRBJ2-7 gives the whole variable domain GAGVSQSPSNKVTEKGKDVELRCDPISGHTALYWYRQSLGQGLEFLIYFQGNSAPDKSGLPSDRFSAERTGGSVSTLTIQRTQQEDSAVYLCASSLVRGPSSYEQYFGPGTRLTVT.

In nucleotides, the CDR3 is TGCAGCGTTGAATCAACGGGGGGGTATAACTACGAGCAGTACTTC. It encodes CSVESTGGYNYEQYF. This rearrangement joins TRBV29-1 to TRBJ2-7; 8 bases align to TRBD2. V gave up 2 bases and J gave up 3 bases; unmatched junction bases: 9. The CDR3 has 15 residues. The V gene's germline CDR1 is SQVTM and CDR2 ANQGSEA.

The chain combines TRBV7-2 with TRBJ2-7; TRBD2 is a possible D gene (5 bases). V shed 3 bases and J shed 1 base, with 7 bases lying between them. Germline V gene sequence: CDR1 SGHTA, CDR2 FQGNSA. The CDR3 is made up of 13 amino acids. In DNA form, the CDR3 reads TGTGCCAGCAGCTTTAGGGAGTCCTACGAGCAGTACTTC. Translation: CASSFRESYEQYF. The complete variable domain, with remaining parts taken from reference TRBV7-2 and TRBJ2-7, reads GAGVSQSPSNKVTEKGKDVELRCDPISGHTALYWYRQSLGQGLEFLIYFQGNSAPDKSGLPSDRFSAERTGGSVSTLTIQRTQQEDSAVYLCASSFRESYEQYFGPGTRLTVT.

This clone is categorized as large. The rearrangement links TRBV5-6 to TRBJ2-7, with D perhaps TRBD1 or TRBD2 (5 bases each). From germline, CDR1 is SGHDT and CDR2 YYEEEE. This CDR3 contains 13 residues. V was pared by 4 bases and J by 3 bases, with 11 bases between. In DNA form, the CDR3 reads TGTGCCAGCAGCCACGGGACGGACTACGAGCAGTACTTC. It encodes CASSHGTDYEQYF.

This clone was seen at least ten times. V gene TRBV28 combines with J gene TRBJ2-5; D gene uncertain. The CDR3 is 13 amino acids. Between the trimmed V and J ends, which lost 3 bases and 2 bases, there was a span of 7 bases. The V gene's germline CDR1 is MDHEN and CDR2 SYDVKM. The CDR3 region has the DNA TGTGCCAGCAGTTTGGCCATTCAAGAGACCCAGTACTTC. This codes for CASSLAIQETQYF.

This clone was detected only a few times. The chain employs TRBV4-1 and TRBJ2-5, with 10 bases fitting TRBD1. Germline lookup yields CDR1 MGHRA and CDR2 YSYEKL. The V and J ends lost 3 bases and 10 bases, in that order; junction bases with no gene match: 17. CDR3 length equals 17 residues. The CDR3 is CASSQFRGDRGPGGQYF. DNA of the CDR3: TGCGCCAGCAGCCAGTTTAGGGGGGACAGGGGCCCGGGGGGCCAGTACTTC.

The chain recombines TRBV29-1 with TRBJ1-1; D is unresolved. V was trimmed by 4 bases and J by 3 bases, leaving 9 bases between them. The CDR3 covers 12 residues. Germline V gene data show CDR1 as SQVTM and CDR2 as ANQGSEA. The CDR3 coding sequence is TGCAGCGTTGGGGGAGATTACACTGAAGCTTTCTTT. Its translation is CSVGGDYTEAFF.

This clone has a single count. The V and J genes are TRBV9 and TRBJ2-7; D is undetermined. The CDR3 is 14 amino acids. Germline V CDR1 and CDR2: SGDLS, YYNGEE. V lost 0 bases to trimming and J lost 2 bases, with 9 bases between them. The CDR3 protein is CASSVGAAPYEQYF. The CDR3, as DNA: TGTGCCAGCAGCGTAGGGGCTGCACCCTACGAGCAGTACTTC.

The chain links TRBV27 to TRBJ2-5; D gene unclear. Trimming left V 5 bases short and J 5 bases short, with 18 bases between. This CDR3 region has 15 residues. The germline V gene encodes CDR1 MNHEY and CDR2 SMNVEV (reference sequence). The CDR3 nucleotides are TGTGCCAGCAGTCCCCGGAAGTCTGCCTGGGAGACCCAGTACTTC. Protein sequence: CASSPRKSAWETQYF.

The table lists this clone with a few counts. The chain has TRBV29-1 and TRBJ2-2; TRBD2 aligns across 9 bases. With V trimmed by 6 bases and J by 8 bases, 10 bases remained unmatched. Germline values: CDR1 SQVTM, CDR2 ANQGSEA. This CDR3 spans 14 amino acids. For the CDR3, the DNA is TGCAGCGTGAGACTAGCGGAACAGATAGGGGAGCTGTTTTTT. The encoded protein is CSVRLAEQIGELFF.

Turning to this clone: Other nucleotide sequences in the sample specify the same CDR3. The CDR3 DNA reads as TGTGCCAGCAGTTTAAGCTGGGGGATACTAGCCAAAAACATTCAGTACTTC. It codes for CASSLSWGILAKNIQYF. The V and J genes are TRBV27 and TRBJ2-4; D may match TRBD1 or TRBD2 (5 bases each). Germline V gene data show CDR1 as MNHEY and CDR2 as SMNVEV (reference sequence). V dropped 2 bases and J dropped 0 bases, with 14 bases sitting between them. The CDR3 runs 17 residues.

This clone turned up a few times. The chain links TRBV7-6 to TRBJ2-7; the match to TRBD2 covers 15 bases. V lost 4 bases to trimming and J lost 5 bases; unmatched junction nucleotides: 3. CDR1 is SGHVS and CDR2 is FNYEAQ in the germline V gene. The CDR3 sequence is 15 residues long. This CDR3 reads CASSSRTSGRDEQYF. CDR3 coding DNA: TGTGCCAGCAGCTCCAGGACTAGCGGGAGGGACGAGCAGTACTTC. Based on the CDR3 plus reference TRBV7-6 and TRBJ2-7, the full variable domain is GAGVSQSPRYKVTKRGQDVALRCDPISGHVSLYWYRQALGQGPEFLTYFNYEAQQDKSGLPNDRFSAERPEGSISTLTIQRTEQRDSAMYRCASSSRTSGRDEQYFGPGTRLTVT.

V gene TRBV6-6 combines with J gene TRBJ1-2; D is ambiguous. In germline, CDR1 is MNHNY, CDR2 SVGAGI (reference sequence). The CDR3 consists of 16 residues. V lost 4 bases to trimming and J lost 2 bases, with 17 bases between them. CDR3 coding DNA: TGTGCCAGCAGTTCCAGCGCCCCCGGACCAAACTATGGCTACACCTTC. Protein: CASSSSAPGPNYGYTF.

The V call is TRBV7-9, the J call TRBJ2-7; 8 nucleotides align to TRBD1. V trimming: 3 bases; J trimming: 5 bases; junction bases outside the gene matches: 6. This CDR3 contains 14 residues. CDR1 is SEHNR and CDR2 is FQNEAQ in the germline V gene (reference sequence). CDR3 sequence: CASSFGQGTHEQYF. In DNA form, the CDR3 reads TGTGCCAGCAGCTTCGGACAGGGTACCCACGAGCAGTACTTC.

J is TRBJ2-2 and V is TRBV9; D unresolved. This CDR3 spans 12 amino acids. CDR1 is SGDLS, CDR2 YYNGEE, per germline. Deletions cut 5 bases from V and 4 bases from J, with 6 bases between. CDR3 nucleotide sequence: TGTGCCAGCAGGTCGAGCACCGGGGAGCTGTTTTTT. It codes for CASRSSTGELFF.

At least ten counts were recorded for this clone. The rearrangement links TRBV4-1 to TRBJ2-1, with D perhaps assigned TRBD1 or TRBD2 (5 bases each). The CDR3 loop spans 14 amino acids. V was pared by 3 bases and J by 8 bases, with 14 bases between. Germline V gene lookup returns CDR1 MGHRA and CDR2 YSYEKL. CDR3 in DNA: TGCGCCAGCAGCCAGGGACGGCCAGGCGATGAGCAGTTCTTC. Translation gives CASSQGRPGDEQFF.